A single sample gave rise to the 14 T cell receptor beta chains below, sequenced in a study of T cells after somatic rescue of genetic block. This table comes from immunoSEQ multiplex PCR, and its TCRdb copy is limited to in-frame clones, with some not included. The sample comprises roughly 58,000 clones, 90% to 97% of which are singletons, and approximately 0.077% rests with the top ten. Sequencing was performed on peripheral blood mononuclear cells (PBMCs). Receptor source: a child under two years old.

The CDR3 loop is CASSFLDRPYEQYF. CDR3 sequence (DNA): TGTGCCAGCAGTTTTCTGGACAGGCCCTACGAGCAGTACTTC. The chain uses TRBV27 and TRBJ2-7, with TRBD1 matching 7 bases. The V gene's germline CDR1 is MNHEY and CDR2 SMNVEV (reference sequence). V trimming: 3 bases; J trimming: 2 bases; junction bases outside the gene matches: 4. The CDR3 extends over 14 amino acids.

The chain is built from TRBV21-1 and TRBJ2-7; whether TRBD2, the table's D call, matches the DNA was not checked. TRBV21-1 is deemed a pseudogene. The length of the CDR3 is 12 residues. The chain's CDR3 is CASSRVCPEQYF. The DNA for the CDR3 is TGTGCCAGCAGCCGAGTGTGTCCCGAGCAGTACTTC.

The rearrangement joins TRBV28 to TRBJ2-3, with TRBD2 identical over 9 bases. Germline values: CDR1 MDHEN, CDR2 SYDVKM. This CDR3 spans 16 amino acids. Trimming removed 6 bases from V and 1 base from J; junction bases left unmatched: 8. CDR3 sequence (DNA): TGTGCCAGCAGCTCCTCCAAGCGGGGGGGCACAGATACGCAGTATTTT. The encoded protein is CASSSSKRGGTDTQYF.

The chain links TRBV7-2 to TRBJ2-1; 12 bases map to TRBD2. CDR1 and CDR2 (germline): SGHTA, FQGNSA. The V and J ends lost 5 bases and 7 bases, in that order; junction bases with no gene match: 6. The length of the CDR3 is 15 residues. This CDR3 is CASSALAGGPNEQFF. The DNA of the CDR3 is TGTGCCAGCAGCGCCCTAGCGGGAGGGCCGAATGAGCAGTTCTTC.

The table lists this clone with a count of one. The rearrangement links TRBV12-5 to TRBJ1-2, with D possibly being TRBD1 (5 bases). The CDR3 runs to 12 residues. Germline assignment: CDR1 LGHNT and CDR2 FRNRAP. V lost 6 bases, J lost 8 bases, and 13 bases lay in between. CDR3 in amino acids: CASGSGSGGYTF. In nucleotides, the CDR3 is TGTGCTAGTGGCTCAGGGAGCGGCGGCTACACCTTC.

J is TRBJ1-1 and V is TRBV6-5; 7 positions agree with TRBD1. V shed 0 bases and J 0 bases; nucleotides not matched to a gene: 4. The V gene's germline CDR1 is MNHEY and CDR2 SVGAGI. The CDR3 covers 16 residues. CDR3 in DNA: TGTGCCAGCAGTTACTCGAGGGACAGCATGAACACTGAAGCTTTCTTT. Translating it yields CASSYSRDSMNTEAFF.

V and J are TRBV9 and TRBJ2-7, with TRBD2 matching over 9 bases. The germline V gene has CDR1 SGDLS and CDR2 YYNGEE. The length of the CDR3 is 14 residues. J gave up 0 bases and V 5 bases, and 3 bases lay outside the gene matches. CDR3 amino acids: CASSLAGSSYEQYF. CDR3 DNA sequence: TGTGCCAGCAGTCTAGCGGGGAGCTCCTACGAGCAGTACTTC. Full variable domain (remainder filled in from reference TRBV9 and TRBJ2-7): DSGVTQTPKHLITATGQRVTLRCSPRSGDLSVYWYQQSLDQGLQFLIQYYNGEERAKGNILERFSAQQFPDLHSELNLSSLELGDSALYFCASSLAGSSYEQYFGPGTRLTVT.

The CDR3 DNA follows: TGTGCCAGCAGTTTTATCCGGGAAGGAGGAACAGATACGCAGTATTTT. Translation: CASSFIREGGTDTQYF. The chain recombines TRBV27 with TRBJ2-3; D possibly corresponds to TRBD2 (5 bases). Germline V gene lookup returns CDR1 MNHEY and CDR2 SMNVEV (reference sequence). V gave up 3 bases and J gave up 3 bases, with 16 bases separating them. The CDR3 is made up of 16 amino acids.

Concerning this clone itself: A read error may account for a junction end that differs from germline. The genes are TRBV27 and TRBJ2-1; possible D gene TRBD2, 5 bases. The CDR3 has 16 residues. Germline assignment: CDR1 MNHEY and CDR2 SMNVEV (reference sequence). CDR3 in amino acids: CTSSLSSGSSYNEQFF. CDR3 sequence (DNA): TGTACCAGCAGTTTATCAAGCGGTAGCTCCTACAATGAGCAGTTCTTC.

The chain employs TRBV28 and TRBJ2-5, with TRBD2 identical over 11 bases. The length of the CDR3 is 16 residues. Per the germline V gene, CDR1 is MDHEN and CDR2 is SYDVKM. The V gene end was trimmed by 0 bases and the J gene end by 4 bases; junction bases not matched to a gene: 4. CDR3 sequence reads: CASSLWVAGGRETQYF. DNA for the CDR3: TGTGCCAGCAGTTTATGGGTAGCGGGAGGGAGAGAGACCCAGTACTTC. The variable domain in full, completed from reference TRBV28 and TRBJ2-5, reads DVKVTQSSRYLVKRTGEKVFLECVQDMDHENMFWYRQDPGLGLRLIYFSYDVKMKEKGDIPEGYSVSREKKERFSLILESASTNQTSMYLCASSLWVAGGRETQYFGPGTRLLVL.

The chain carries TRBV9 and TRBJ2-3; the D is unclear. Germline V gives CDR1 SGDLS, CDR2 YYNGEE. This CDR3 is built from 14 residues. Trimming took off 0 bases at V and 0 bases at J, with 5 bases between the two ends. CDR3 amino acids: CASSVGLSTDTQYF. DNA for the CDR3: TGTGCCAGCAGCGTAGGACTTAGCACAGATACGCAGTATTTT.

To note about this clone: This sample also contains other DNA sequences that code for the same CDR3. The chain links TRBV5-1 to TRBJ2-3; 9 bases align to TRBD2. This CDR3 contains 15 residues. V dropped 1 base and J dropped 0; count of bases not matched to a gene: 0. Germline values: CDR1 SGHRS, CDR2 YFSETQ. CDR3 in DNA: TGCGCCAGCAGCTTGACTAGCGGGAGCACAGATACGCAGTATTTT. Its translation is CASSLTSGSTDTQYF.

The chain employs TRBV15 and TRBJ1-5; TRBD1 is a possible D gene (6 bases). The V end lost 6 bases, the J end lost 5 bases, and 17 bases lay between the germline ends. The germline gives CDR1 LNHNV, CDR2 YYDKDF (reference sequence). The CDR3 extends over 15 amino acids. Here the CDR3 reads CATRKGQGSYQPQHF. As DNA, the CDR3 is TGTGCCACCAGAAAGGGTCAGGGGTCTTATCAGCCCCAGCATTTT.

This clone has a handful of counts. Distinct nucleotide sequences in the sample also encode this CDR3. The chain has TRBV30 and TRBJ1-1, with D possibly TRBD1 on 6 matching bases. The germline CDR1 and CDR2 sequences are GTSNPN and SVGIG (reference sequence). V lost 2 bases to trimming and J lost 4 bases, with 11 bases between them. The CDR3 runs 13 residues. The CDR3 sequence is CAWSITGTTEAFF. The DNA of the CDR3 is TGTGCCTGGAGTATTACAGGGACCACTGAAGCTTTCTTT.